This T cell receptor beta chain comes out of a study of memory CD4+ T cells and cytomegalovirus serostatus. Study-level information: Healthy Belgian adult donors included about nine CMV-positive and some 23 CMV-negative people. Findings and caveats of the study: Suggested: most of the CMV-linked TCR signature lies in CD4+ memory cells.

The sort gate was single viable CD3+CD4+CD8-CD45RO+ cells for memory CD4+ T cells. Serostatus was set by detecting CMV pp150, pp28, p38, p52 IgG. As for this clone: Its antigen is undetermined.

Trimming left V 10 bases short and J 0 bases short, with 22 bases between. The CDR3 has 16 amino acids. Germline CDR1 MNHEY, CDR2 SMNVEV (reference sequence). In the original analysis: Out-of-frame sequences were removed, leaving roughly 2,200,000 distinct TCRbeta sequences. Clones were sequenced by immunoSEQ multiplex PCR, and TCRdb holds only the in-frame ones, with some missing. V, J and clone size reflect that table, while D and trimming were determined from the DNA. The profile shows under 35,000 clones, under 80% of them singletons. The material sequenced was memory CD4+ T cells from blood. This rearrangement joins TRBV27 to TRBJ2-7; D may be TRBD1 (6 bases). This clonotype was obtained from an adult in good health and CMV-seronegative. Some clones in this sample may be carry-over from other donors' samples. The DNA of the CDR3 is TGTGCCACCGCCCGGGACACCGGCTATTCCTCCTACGAGCAGTACTTC. Protein: CATARDTGYSSYEQYF.